This note documents a single T cell receptor beta chain sequence. This entry belongs to a study of T cells in localized non-small cell lung cancer. Generated by immunoSEQ multiplex PCR, the TCRdb table keeps only in-frame clones and is missing some. The repertoire has about 77,000 clones, 70% to 90% of them found once; the top ten carry around a fifth. The CDR3 spans 14 residues. Germline V lookup: CDR1 LGHNT, CDR2 FRNRAP. Between the trimmed V and J ends, which lost 7 bases and 6 bases, there was a span of 19 bases. This sequence joins TRBV12-5 and TRBJ2-7; TRBD1 might be the D (6 bases). This sequence originates from a woman aged 35 to 69 with stage I squamous cell lung carcinoma. The sample here was peripheral blood, taken before any cancer treatment. For the CDR3, the DNA is TGTGCTAGTGCGGCGACATCAGGGGCCGCCGAGCAGTACTTC. Protein product: CASAATSGAAEQYF.